Given below is one T cell receptor (beta chain) in context. In its sample, this clonotype was seen once. The antigen this receptor binds is unknown. Base qualities are not recorded, but no much larger clone differs from it by a single base. One read alone is weak evidence. The CDR3 holds 17 amino acids from the cysteine to the phenylalanine. The read is trimmed to its CDR3 DNA, 51 bases read in frame from base 1. The trim is 7 bases for V and 0 bases for J, with a gap of 21 bases between the germline ends. The data derive from a study of CD8 T cells in Susac syndrome (dated by TCRdb to the late 2010s). Some background on the complete study: Whether CD8+ T cell activation and differentiation in Susac syndrome was antigen driven was tested using repertoire sequencing.

High-throughput TCR beta sequencing profiled peripheral blood CD8+ and CD4+ T cells from healthy donors, Susac syndrome patients and multiple sclerosis patients. The multiple sclerosis controls were treatment-naive patients who had stable or active relapsing-remitting disease and met the revised McDonald criteria. Bulk CD8+ and CD4+ T cells were purified magnetically by negative isolation, whereas CD8+ TEMRA cells were enriched by FACS. Blood was drawn into EDTA tubes, processed within 24 hours, and PBMCs were isolated by density gradient centrifugation. PBMCs intended for TCR sequencing were cryopreserved in liquid nitrogen and thawed later in a water bath at 37 degrees C. The sorted or isolated CD4+, CD8+ and CD8+ TEMRA cells had a purity of 90% or higher. Overall results and qualifications from the work: The TCR sequencing and HLA analysis was acknowledged to have included a relatively small number of individuals.

RNA was extracted using the RNeasy kit, and roughly 0.5 to 1 ug of the RNA was reverse transcribed with random hexamers. The immunoSEQ multiplex PCR assay, covering 54 Vbeta and 13 Jbeta segments, was used to amplify TCR beta CDR3 regions. PCR amplification bias was corrected by using a synthetic template baseline for primer optimization and computational correction. Turning to the authors' computational methods: Reads were annotated to V, D and J genes per IMGT and analyzed with immunoSEQ Analyzer, keeping only productive sequences. Clonality was calculated as one minus the Shannon entropy normalized by log2 of the number of productive unique sequences. For each patient and control, public and private clones were evaluated among the 100 most prevalent clones. Clones were defined as Susac-specific when absent from the healthy and MS cohorts, from some 1,100 published viral clones and from other ImmuneACCESS disease sequences. The public reads were reprocessed in TCRdb via fastp at Q25 and MiXCR, keeping in-frame beta chains. Each CDR3 protein appears once, grouped with its most common genes and DNA. The V and J calls and clone size come from TCRdb's table, not from the authors' own analysis. Counted in this sample were roughly 200,000 distinct CDR3 sequences; more than 85% of them appeared once. The ten largest clonotypes hold around 0.076% of the sample.

In this chain, TRBV23-1 is recombined with TRBJ1-2; the D gene identity is not certain. TRBV23-1 is recorded as an ORF, its role being uncertain. This sequence was found in a human donor with multiple sclerosis. What was sequenced was CD4+ T cells from PBMCs. This receptor has the CDR3 CASMDGGRRPSNYGYTF. The sequenced DNA: TGCGCCAGCATGGACGGTGGCAGGCGGCCCTCTAACTATGGCTACACCTTC.